One TCR beta chain is described in this entry. The record originates from a study of blood T cell repertoires in COVID-19. Study in general: The origin of the acute and convalescent COVID-19 samples was the United States, Italy and Spain. The cDNA or gDNA used as material had been derived from T cells, B-cell-depleted T cells, or PBMCs.

In the study's own analysis: Estimation of nucleated cell counts relied on the amplification of reference gene primers. The assay was immunoSEQ multiplex PCR, and TCRdb's table has in-frame clones only and misses some. V, J and clone size derive from that table, while D and trimming were established from the DNA sequence. The top ten clones hold 2% to 2.5% of a sample with around 400,000 clones, 70% to 90% of them seen once. Patients in Seattle were enrolled during active infection, then followed longitudinally. CDR3 length: 16 residues. Trimming cost V 4 bases and J 0 bases, with 13 bases left between them. From germline, CDR1 is MNHNS and CDR2 SASEGT.

Source material: peripheral blood. This chain uses TRBV6-1 with TRBJ1-3; D is unresolved. The TCR originated in a woman in her sixties with COVID-19, enrolled during active disease. The CDR3 DNA follows: TGTGCCAGCAGTGCCTCTGAGGCAAACTCTGGAAACACCATATATTTT. Protein product: CASSASEANSGNTIYF.